What follows are 27 T cell receptor beta chains derived from one specimen sequenced in a study of blood T cell repertoires in COVID-19. Sequenced by immunoSEQ multiplex PCR; TCRdb stores in-frame clones only, minus some. The sample consists of roughly 160,000 clones, approximately 85% of them appearing once. Specimen: peripheral blood. The origin of the receptors is a man aged 80 or over with COVID-19, enrolled during active disease.

This clone was picked up a small number of times. The chain joins TRBV9 to TRBJ1-5; TRBD1 agrees at 7 bases. This CDR3 has 14 amino acids. J was trimmed by 7 bases and V by 4 bases; bases with no gene match: 8. Germline loops: CDR1 SGDLS, CDR2 YYNGEE. This CDR3 is CASSTRGLGQPQHF. The CDR3 DNA is TGTGCCAGCAGCACGAGGGGGCTGGGGCAGCCCCAGCATTTT.

V and J are TRBV3-1 (or the pseudogene TRBV3-2) and TRBJ2-1; maybe TRBD1 (5 bases). CDR3 length equals 15 residues. Between the trimmed V and J ends, which lost 4 bases and 2 bases, there was a span of 12 bases. Germline V gene sequence: CDR1 LGHDT, CDR2 YNNKEL (reference sequence). CDR3 sequence reads: CASSLSGAAYNEQFF. CDR3 DNA sequence: TGTGCCAGCAGCCTTAGTGGGGCCGCCTACAATGAGCAGTTCTTC.

The chain has TRBV3-1 (or the pseudogene TRBV3-2) and TRBJ1-4; a possible D gene is TRBD1 (5 bases). The germline gives CDR1 LGHDT, CDR2 YNNKEL (reference sequence). Deletions cut 7 bases from V and 8 bases from J, with 11 bases between. The CDR3 is 12 amino acids. CDR3 amino acids: CASTRPGEKLFF. The CDR3 DNA reads as TGTGCCAGCACGCGGCCAGGGGAAAAACTGTTTTTT.

The chain combines TRBV5-4 with TRBJ1-1; TRBD1 agrees at 7 bases. This CDR3 region has 13 residues. Germline V lookup: CDR1 SGHNT, CDR2 YYREEE (reference sequence). V lost 4 bases to trimming and J lost 5 bases; unmatched junction nucleotides: 5. As DNA, the CDR3 is TGTGCCAGCAGCCAGGACAGGTGGACTGAAGCTTTCTTT. Its translation: CASSQDRWTEAFF.

The sample holds one count of this clone. V and J are TRBV4-2 and TRBJ2-3; possible D gene TRBD2, 7 bases. The V gene lost 1 base and the J gene lost 1 base, with 15 bases spanning the gap. Germline V gives CDR1 LGHNA, CDR2 YNFKEQ. This CDR3 has 17 residues. The CDR3 sequence: CASSQAAGAQGTDTQYF. CDR3 nucleotide sequence: TGTGCCAGCAGCCAAGCGGCGGGGGCGCAGGGCACAGATACGCAGTATTTT.

The chain carries TRBV18 and TRBJ1-1, with 10 positions matching TRBD1. J gave up 4 bases and V 4 bases, and 3 bases lay outside the gene matches. Germline assignment: CDR1 KGHSH and CDR2 LQKENI. The CDR3 covers 14 residues. The CDR3 sequence is CASSLGQGGTEAFF. CDR3 coding DNA: TGTGCCAGCTCACTCGGACAGGGGGGCACTGAAGCTTTCTTT.

This clone was seen only once. This chain uses TRBV6-1 with TRBJ2-5; 8 nucleotides agree with TRBD1. J gave up 3 bases and V 1 base, and 1 base lay outside the gene matches. Germline V lookup: CDR1 MNHNS, CDR2 SASEGT. The CDR3 has 14 amino acids. DNA for the CDR3: TGTGCCAGCAGTGAAGACAGGGGGAAAGAGACCCAGTACTTC. Protein: CASSEDRGKETQYF.

The chain uses TRBV6-5 and TRBJ2-1, with 10 nucleotides matching TRBD2. The CDR3 extends over 15 amino acids. J lost 3 bases, V lost 4 bases, and 3 bases had no gene match. The germline CDR1 and CDR2 sequences are MNHEY and SVGAGI. CDR3 amino acids: CASSFRTSGYNEQFF. CDR3 bases: TGTGCCAGCAGTTTCCGGACTAGCGGCTACAATGAGCAGTTCTTC.

On this clone: Germline is not matched at one junction end, which may reflect a read error. V usage is TRBV7-8 and J usage is TRBJ1-1; a weak D match, TRBD1 (5 bases). CDR3 length: 14 amino acids. The germline gives CDR1 SGHVS, CDR2 FQNEAQ. The CDR3 spells CASSLDGGNTEAFF. The CDR3 DNA is TGTGCCAGCAGCTTAGATGGGGGGAACACTGAGGCTTTCTTT.

The rearrangement joins TRBV4-1 to TRBJ1-4; D uncertain. Germline loops: CDR1 MGHRA, CDR2 YSYEKL. Trimming shortened V by 0 bases and J by 8 bases, and 13 bases separated the two germline ends. The length of the CDR3 is 15 residues. CDR3: CASSQDRGGGEKLFF. In nucleotides, the CDR3 is TGCGCCAGCAGCCAAGACCGGGGTGGCGGCGAAAAACTGTTTTTT.

The V call is TRBV11-2, the J call TRBJ2-7; TRBD1 aligns across 9 bases. CDR1 is SGHAT and CDR2 is FQNNGV in the germline V gene. J was trimmed by 5 bases and V by 6 bases; bases with no gene match: 11. There are 15 residues in the CDR3. The CDR3 nucleotides read TGTGCCAGCAGGGAGACCGGGACAGGGTTAAACGAGCAGTACTTC. Its protein is CASRETGTGLNEQYF.

The gene calls are TRBV5-8 and TRBJ2-3; 13 positions agree with TRBD2. With 6 bases clipped from V and 1 base from J, the junction kept 5 bases outside the gene matches. Germline assignment: CDR1 SGHTS and CDR2 YDEGEE. The CDR3 consists of 16 residues. In nucleotides, the CDR3 is TGTGCCAGCACCACCGGGACTAGCGGGGGCACAGATACGCAGTATTTT. Amino acids: CASTTGTSGGTDTQYF.

V usage is TRBV7-9 and J usage is TRBJ1-1, with a weak D call TRBD1 (5 bases). Germline assignment: CDR1 SEHNR and CDR2 FQNEAQ (reference sequence). The CDR3 consists of 13 residues. The germline V and J ends were trimmed by 5 bases and 1 base, with 8 bases remaining between them. The CDR3 sequence: CASSGDRNTEAFF. For the CDR3, the DNA is TGTGCCAGCAGCGGAGACAGGAACACTGAAGCTTTCTTT.

The chain joins TRBV6-5 to TRBJ1-2, with TRBD1 identical over 7 bases. J gave up 4 bases and V 6 bases, and 5 bases lay outside the gene matches. The CDR3 runs to 13 residues. CDR1 is MNHEY, CDR2 SVGAGI, per germline. This CDR3 reads CASRVTGSYGYTF. The CDR3 bases are TGTGCCAGCAGGGTGACAGGGAGCTATGGCTACACCTTC.

This clone came up once. The chain couples TRBV28 to TRBJ1-5, with 10 bases matching TRBD1. Unmatched junction bases numbered 14, after V lost 7 bases and J lost 2 bases. Germline lookup yields CDR1 MDHEN and CDR2 SYDVKM. This CDR3 has 18 amino acids. In DNA form, the CDR3 reads TGTGCCAGCAACCGGGACAGGGGCAGTCAAAGGGGCAATCAGCCCCAGCATTTT. As protein: CASNRDRGSQRGNQPQHF. The whole variable domain, remainder taken from reference TRBV28 and TRBJ1-5, is DVKVTQSSRYLVKRTGEKVFLECVQDMDHENMFWYRQDPGLGLRLIYFSYDVKMKEKGDIPEGYSVSREKKERFSLILESASTNQTSMYLCASNRDRGSQRGNQPQHFGDGTRLSIL.

This chain uses TRBV9 with TRBJ2-1, with 11 bases fitting TRBD2. The ends lost 2 bases at V and 1 base at J; junction bases unmatched: 5. Looked up from germline, CDR1 is SGDLS and CDR2 is YYNGEE. The CDR3 runs 17 residues. The CDR3 protein is CASSVSWTSGSYNEQFF. DNA for the CDR3: TGTGCCAGCAGCGTTTCCTGGACTAGCGGGTCCTACAATGAGCAGTTCTTC.

This clone was picked up a small number of times. V and J are TRBV5-1 and TRBJ1-1, with 12 bases identical to TRBD1. Germline trimming cut 3 bases from V and 5 bases from J; bases unmatched to any gene: 8. CDR1 and CDR2 (germline): SGHRS, YFSETQ. There are 16 residues in the CDR3. The DNA for the CDR3 is TGCGCCAGCAGCTCCCGGGACAGGGGGCCGGAGACTGAAGCTTTCTTT. This encodes CASSSRDRGPETEAFF. The whole variable domain, filled in from reference TRBV5-1 and TRBJ1-1, reads KAGVTQTPRYLIKTRGQQVTLSCSPISGHRSVSWYQQTPGQGLQFLFEYFSETQRNKGNFPGRFSGRQFSNSRSEMNVSTLELGDSALYLCASSSRDRGPETEAFFGQGTRLTVV.

This clone was picked up a small number of times. The V call is TRBV6-5, the J call TRBJ1-2, with 7 bases identical to TRBD1. Germline CDR1 MNHEY, CDR2 SVGAGI. This CDR3 spans 14 amino acids. V dropped 6 bases and J dropped 6; count of bases not matched to a gene: 10. CDR3 DNA: TGTGCCAGCAGAGCAGACAGGGATCCTCATGGCTACACCTTC. Translated: CASRADRDPHGYTF.

This sequence joins TRBV6-4 and TRBJ1-4, with 11 bases lining up with TRBD1. Trimming took 6 bases from V and 1 from J; bases not matched to a gene: 4. Germline V gene sequence: CDR1 MRHNA, CDR2 SNTAGT. CDR3 size: 16 residues. DNA of the CDR3: TGTGCCAGCAGAGCAGGGACAGGGGGAACTAATGAAAAACTGTTTTTT. It is translated as CASRAGTGGTNEKLFF.

The chain employs TRBV5-8 and TRBJ2-2; the D gene is possibly TRBD1 (5 bases). Trimming left V 0 bases short and J 6 bases short, with 12 bases between. Germline V gene lookup returns CDR1 SGHTS and CDR2 YDEGEE. This CDR3 is built from 15 residues. CDR3 amino acids: CASSLGGFPAGELFF. The DNA for the CDR3 is TGTGCCAGCAGCTTGGGGGGCTTCCCCGCCGGGGAGCTGTTTTTT.

The rearrangement uses TRBV27 and TRBJ2-5; D is unresolved. The CDR3 totals 14 residues. Germline assignment: CDR1 MNHEY and CDR2 SMNVEV (reference sequence). The ends were cut back, 6 bases at V and 4 bases at J, with 15 bases in the middle. The chain's CDR3 is CASSPQTALETQYF. In nucleotides, the CDR3 is TGTGCCAGCAGCCCCCAAACTGCGTTAGAGACCCAGTACTTC.

The sample holds one count of this clone. The chain joins TRBV18 to TRBJ1-1, with D maybe TRBD1 (5 bases). The CDR3 totals 15 residues. CDR1 and CDR2 from the germline V gene are KGHSH and LQKENI. V lost 3 bases and J lost 3, with 14 bases in between. The CDR3 DNA sequence: TGTGCCAGCTCACCGTCGACAGTCTTTGACACTGAAGCTTTCTTT. Its translation: CASSPSTVFDTEAFF.

The chain employs TRBV7-2 and TRBJ1-2; D ambiguous. Between the trimmed V and J ends, which lost 3 bases and 2 bases, there was a span of 10 bases. CDR1 is SGHTA, CDR2 FQGNSA, per germline. The CDR3 covers 14 residues. The CDR3 protein is CASSLEQTNYGYTF. The CDR3 region has the DNA TGTGCCAGCAGCTTGGAACAGACGAACTATGGCTACACCTTC.

The V gene is TRBV5-5, the J gene TRBJ1-1; D unclear. V was shortened by 2 bases and J by 2 bases, with 10 bases between the two germline ends. The germline gives CDR1 SGHKS, CDR2 YYEKEE (reference sequence). CDR3 length: 14 residues. This CDR3 reads CASSFGVPNTEAFF. The DNA of the CDR3 is TGTGCCAGCAGCTTCGGGGTTCCCAACACTGAAGCTTTCTTT.

The V gene is TRBV6-6, the J gene TRBJ2-1, with D uncertain. V shed 10 bases and J shed 9 bases, with 19 bases lying between them. The germline gives CDR1 MNHNY, CDR2 SVGAGI (reference sequence). CDR3 size: 13 residues. Here the CDR3 reads CATTSYPGAEQFF. CDR3 nucleotides: TGTGCCACCACCTCCTACCCCGGAGCTGAGCAGTTCTTC.

In this sample, this clone turned up once. This rearrangement joins TRBV14 to TRBJ2-5, with 9 bases fitting TRBD1. The ends lost 6 bases at V and 2 bases at J; junction bases unmatched: 13. CDR3 length: 17 residues. Per germline, CDR1 SGHDN and CDR2 FVKESK. The CDR3 loop reads CASRGGAGQGPQETQYF. DNA of the CDR3: TGTGCCAGCAGAGGAGGGGCGGGACAGGGCCCTCAAGAGACCCAGTACTTC.

J is TRBJ1-4 and V is TRBV5-1; D remains ambiguous. Germline V gives CDR1 SGHRS, CDR2 YFSETQ. Trimming took 5 bases from V and 4 from J, leaving 6 bases between them. The CDR3 sequence is 12 residues long. CDR3 sequence (DNA): TGCGCCAGCAGTGGTAGTAATGAAAAACTGTTTTTT. Residues: CASSGSNEKLFF. Full variable domain (outside the CDR3, taken from reference TRBV5-1 and TRBJ1-4): KAGVTQTPRYLIKTRGQQVTLSCSPISGHRSVSWYQQTPGQGLQFLFEYFSETQRNKGNFPGRFSGRQFSNSRSEMNVSTLELGDSALYLCASSGSNEKLFFGSGTQLSVL.